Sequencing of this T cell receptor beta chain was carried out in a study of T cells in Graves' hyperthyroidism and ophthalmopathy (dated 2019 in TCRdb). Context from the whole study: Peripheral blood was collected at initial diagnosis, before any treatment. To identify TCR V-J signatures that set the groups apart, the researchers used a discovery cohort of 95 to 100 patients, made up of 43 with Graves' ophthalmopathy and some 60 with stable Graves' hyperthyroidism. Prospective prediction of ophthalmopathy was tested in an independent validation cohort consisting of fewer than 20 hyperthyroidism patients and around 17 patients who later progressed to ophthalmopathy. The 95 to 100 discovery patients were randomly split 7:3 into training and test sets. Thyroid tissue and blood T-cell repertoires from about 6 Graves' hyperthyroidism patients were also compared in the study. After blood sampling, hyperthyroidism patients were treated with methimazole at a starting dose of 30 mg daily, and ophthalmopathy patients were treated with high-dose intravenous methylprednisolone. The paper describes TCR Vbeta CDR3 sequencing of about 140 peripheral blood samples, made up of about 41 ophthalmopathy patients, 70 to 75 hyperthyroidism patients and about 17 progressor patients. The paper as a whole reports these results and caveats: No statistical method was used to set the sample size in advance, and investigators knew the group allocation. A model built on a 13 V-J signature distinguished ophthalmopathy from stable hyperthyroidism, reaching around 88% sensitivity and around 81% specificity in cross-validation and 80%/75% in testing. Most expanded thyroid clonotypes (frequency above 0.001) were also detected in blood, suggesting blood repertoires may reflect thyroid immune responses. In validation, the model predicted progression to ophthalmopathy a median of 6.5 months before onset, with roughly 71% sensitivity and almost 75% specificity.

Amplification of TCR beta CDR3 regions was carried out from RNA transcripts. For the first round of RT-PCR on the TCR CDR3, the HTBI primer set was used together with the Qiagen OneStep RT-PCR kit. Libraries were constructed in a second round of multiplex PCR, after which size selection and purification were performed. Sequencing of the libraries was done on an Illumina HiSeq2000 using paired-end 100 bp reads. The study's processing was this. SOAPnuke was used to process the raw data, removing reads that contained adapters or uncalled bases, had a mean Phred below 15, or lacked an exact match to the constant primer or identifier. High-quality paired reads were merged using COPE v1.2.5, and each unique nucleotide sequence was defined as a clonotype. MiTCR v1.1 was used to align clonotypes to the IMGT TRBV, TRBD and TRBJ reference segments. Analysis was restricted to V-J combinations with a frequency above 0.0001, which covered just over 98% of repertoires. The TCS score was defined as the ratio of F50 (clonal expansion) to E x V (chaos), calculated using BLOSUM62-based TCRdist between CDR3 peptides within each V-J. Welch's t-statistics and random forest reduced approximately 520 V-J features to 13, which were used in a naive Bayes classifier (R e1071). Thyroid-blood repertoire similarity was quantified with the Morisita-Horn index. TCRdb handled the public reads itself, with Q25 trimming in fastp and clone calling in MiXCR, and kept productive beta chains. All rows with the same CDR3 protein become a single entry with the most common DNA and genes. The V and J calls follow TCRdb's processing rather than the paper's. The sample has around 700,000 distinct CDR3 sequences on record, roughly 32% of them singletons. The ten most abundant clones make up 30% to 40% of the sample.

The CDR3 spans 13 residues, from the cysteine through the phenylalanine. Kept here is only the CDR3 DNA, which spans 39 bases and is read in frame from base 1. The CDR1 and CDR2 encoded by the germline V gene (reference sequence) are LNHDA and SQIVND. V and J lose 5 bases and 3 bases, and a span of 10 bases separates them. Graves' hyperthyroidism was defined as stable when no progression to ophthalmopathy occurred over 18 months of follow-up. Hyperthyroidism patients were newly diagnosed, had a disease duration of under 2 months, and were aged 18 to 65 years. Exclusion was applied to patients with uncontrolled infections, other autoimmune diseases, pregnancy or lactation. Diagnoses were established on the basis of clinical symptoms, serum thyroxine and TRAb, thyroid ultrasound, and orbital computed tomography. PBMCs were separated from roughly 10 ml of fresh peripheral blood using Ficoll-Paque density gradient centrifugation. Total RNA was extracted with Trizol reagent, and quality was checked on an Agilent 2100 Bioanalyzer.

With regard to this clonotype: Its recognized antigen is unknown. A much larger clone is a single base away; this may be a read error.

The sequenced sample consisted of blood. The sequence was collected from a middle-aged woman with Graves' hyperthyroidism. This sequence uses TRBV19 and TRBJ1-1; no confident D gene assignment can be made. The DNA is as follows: TGTGCCAGTAGTGCAAGCCTGGACACTGAAGCTTTCTTT. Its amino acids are CASSASLDTEAFF.